This T cell receptor beta chain is drawn from a study of CXCR3-negative and CXCR3-positive naive CD8 T cells. In germline, CDR1 is MNHEY, CDR2 SMNVEV (reference sequence). The length of the CDR3 is 15 residues. Study-level findings and limits: Compared with CXCR3-negative naive cells, CXCR3-positive naive cells showed more hydrophobic TRB CDR3s. Most assays used freshly isolated PBMCs, as cryopreservation partially reduced CXCR3.

Naive CD8+ T cells were CD45RO-CCR7+CD27+CD95-. In the case of this clonotype: Its antigen is as yet unknown.

The authors made the TRB cDNA libraries by 5' RACE using UMI labels. TCRdb derives one entry per CDR3 protein from the 5' RACE reads, leaving out DNA. The listing contains 90,000 to 150,000 distinct CDR3 sequences. The sample comprised naive CXCR3+ CD8+ T cells from blood. The subset here: CD45RO-CCR7+CD27+CD95- naive CD8+ T cells expressing CXCR3 (TNR3+). The clonotype originates from a human donor in good health. Some clones in this sample may be carry-over from other donors' samples. The chain uses TRBV27 and TRBJ2-1; TCRdb calls TRBD1, which cannot be checked without DNA. CDR3 sequence reads: CASIRGRGWFGEQFF.